Below, 31 T cell receptor beta chains from the same sample are listed, as sequenced in a study of blood T cell repertoires in COVID-19. Clones were read by immunoSEQ multiplex PCR, and TCRdb kept only the in-frame ones, dropping some. This sample has approximately 160,000 clones, with 81% found just once. The sequencing input was peripheral blood. These receptors were taken from a man aged 55 to 69 with active or convalescent COVID-19.

The CDR3 DNA reads TGTGCCAGCAGACCGGGTCCCGGGGAGCTGTTTTTT. Amino acids: CASRPGPGELFF. The V gene is TRBV12-3 or TRBV12-4, the J gene TRBJ2-2; no reliable D call. The germline V and J ends were trimmed by 6 bases and 6 bases, with 8 bases remaining between them. CDR3 length equals 12 residues.

This clone was observed once. The chain couples TRBV3-1 (or the pseudogene TRBV3-2) to TRBJ2-7, with a possible D match to TRBD1 (6 bases). Trimming shortened V by 4 bases and J by 7 bases, and 14 bases separated the two germline ends. The CDR3 extends over 13 amino acids. The germline CDR1 and CDR2 sequences are LGHDT and YNNKEL (reference sequence). This CDR3 reads CASSRDIKGEQYF. CDR3 sequence (DNA): TGTGCCAGCAGCCGGGACATCAAGGGGGAGCAGTACTTC.

The gene calls are TRBV4-2 and TRBJ2-1; tentative D call: TRBD2 (5 bases). Germline V gene data show CDR1 as LGHNA and CDR2 as YNFKEQ. V shed 0 bases and J shed 9 bases, with 21 bases lying between them. The CDR3 has 17 residues. The CDR3 here is CASSQDDAASSYGEQFF. The CDR3 nucleotides are TGTGCCAGCAGCCAAGATGACGCGGCTAGCAGCTACGGTGAGCAGTTCTTC.

The chain recombines TRBV28 with TRBJ1-2, with TRBD1 identical over 10 bases. Germline assignment: CDR1 MDHEN and CDR2 SYDVKM. CDR3 length: 14 amino acids. Trimming at V came to 3 bases and at J to 7 bases, leaving 5 bases not matched to a gene. CDR3 amino acids: CASSFGTGVGGYTF. CDR3 bases: TGTGCCAGCAGTTTCGGGACAGGGGTCGGTGGCTACACCTTC.

This clone was found once. The V gene is TRBV6-5, the J gene TRBJ1-3; TRBD1 might be the D (6 bases). The CDR3 sequence is 13 residues long. Trimming removed 2 bases from V and 4 bases from J, with 6 bases in between. Per germline, CDR1 MNHEY and CDR2 SVGAGI. The CDR3 nucleotides read TGTGCCAGCAGTTACGACAGGGGAAACACCATATATTTT. Its protein product is CASSYDRGNTIYF.

The rearrangement links TRBV18 to TRBJ1-3; D ambiguous. Germline assignment: CDR1 KGHSH and CDR2 LQKENI. The CDR3 has 15 amino acids. The V end lost 5 bases, the J end lost 8 bases, and 19 bases lay between the germline ends. The CDR3 sequence: CASSATRAQRDTIYF. The CDR3 coding sequence is TGTGCCAGCTCAGCGACCCGGGCCCAGCGGGACACCATATATTTT.

This clone appeared once. The rearrangement uses TRBV6-1 and TRBJ2-1; the D gene is possibly TRBD2 (6 bases). CDR1 and CDR2 (germline): MNHNS, SASEGT. V was trimmed by 3 bases and J by 4 bases, leaving 13 bases between them. This CDR3 comprises 15 residues. The CDR3 DNA reads TGTGCCAGCAGTGAGACCGGGACTCATTACAATGAGCAGTTCTTC. Amino acid sequence: CASSETGTHYNEQFF.

The chain links TRBV21-1 to TRBJ2-1; no check of the table's D call, TRBD2, against the DNA was made. TRBV21-1 is a pseudogene locus. CDR3 length equals 15 residues. Here the CDR3 reads CASTRGGLAVGEQFF. DNA for the CDR3: TGTGCCAGCACCAGGGGAGGACTAGCGGTTGGTGAGCAGTTCTTC.

The chain employs TRBV5-6 and TRBJ2-7, with a weak D call TRBD1 (6 bases). The V gene lost 4 bases and the J gene lost 7 bases, with 9 bases spanning the gap. CDR1 SGHDT and CDR2 YYEEEE come from the germline V gene. The CDR3 sequence is 11 residues long. The DNA for the CDR3 is TGTGCCAGCAGCATACAGGGAGAGCAGTACTTC. It codes for CASSIQGEQYF. Supplemented by reference TRBV5-6 and TRBJ2-7, the full variable domain reads DAGVTQSPTHLIKTRGQQVTLRCSPKSGHDTVSWYQQALGQGPQFIFQYYEEEERQRGNFPDRFSGHQFPNYSSELNVNALLLGDSALYLCASSIQGEQYFGPGTRLTVT.

The count of this clone is one. DNA for the CDR3: TGTGCCAGCAGCCAAGTTAGACCCGGACTAGCGGGAAGTAGGGATGAGCAGTTCTTC. This codes for CASSQVRPGLAGSRDEQFF. The genes are TRBV3-1 (or the pseudogene TRBV3-2) and TRBJ2-1, with TRBD2 identical over 12 bases. There are 19 residues in the CDR3. Per germline, CDR1 LGHDT and CDR2 YNNKEL (reference sequence). Trimming removed 1 base from V and 8 bases from J; junction bases left unmatched: 15.

This clone showed up just a few times. The rearrangement uses TRBV5-1 and TRBJ1-2; 10 nucleotides agree with TRBD1. Per the germline V gene, CDR1 is SGHRS and CDR2 is YFSETQ. The CDR3 covers 14 residues. After removal of 4 bases from V and 5 bases from J, the junction contained 5 bases not matched to a gene. The CDR3 DNA reads TGCGCCAGCAGCCAGGACAGGGGGTCTTATGGCTACACCTTC. It is translated as CASSQDRGSYGYTF.

The rearrangement links TRBV4-1 to TRBJ1-2; maybe TRBD1 (6 bases). The CDR3 totals 13 residues. Deletions cut 0 bases from V and 8 bases from J, with 10 bases between. Germline V gene lookup returns CDR1 MGHRA and CDR2 YSYEKL. The CDR3 DNA sequence: TGCGCCAGCAGCCAAGAAGTCGACAGGGGCTACACCTTC. Its translation: CASSQEVDRGYTF.

This chain links TRBV5-1 with TRBJ2-1; D might be TRBD2 (6 bases). Germline V CDR1 and CDR2: SGHRS, YFSETQ. The CDR3 runs to 15 residues. Trimming shortened V by 1 base and J by 2 bases, and 10 bases separated the two germline ends. The CDR3, as DNA: TGCGCCAGCAGCTTGTTAGCGGAACCCTACAATGAGCAGTTCTTC. The encoded protein is CASSLLAEPYNEQFF.

The V gene is TRBV28, the J gene TRBJ1-6; no firm D call. V lost 7 bases and J 7 bases, leaving 8 bases between the germline ends. There are 12 residues in the CDR3. The germline CDR1 and CDR2 sequences are MDHEN and SYDVKM. CDR3 loop: CASNYLNSPLHF. Here the CDR3 DNA reads TGTGCCAGCAACTACCTAAATTCACCCCTCCACTTT.

This chain links TRBV9 with TRBJ2-5; 14 bases are shared with TRBD2. Germline V lookup: CDR1 SGDLS, CDR2 YYNGEE. The CDR3 consists of 16 residues. The V segment lost 2 bases and the J segment 5 bases; nucleotides outside the gene matches: 5. The CDR3 protein is CASSVTSGGAVETQYF. CDR3 nucleotides: TGTGCCAGCAGCGTGACTAGCGGGGGGGCTGTGGAGACCCAGTACTTC.

This chain uses TRBV29-1 with TRBJ1-2; tentative D call: TRBD1 (5 bases). This CDR3 contains 15 residues. The V and J ends lost 0 bases and 0 bases respectively, with 11 bases between them. The germline gives CDR1 SQVTM, CDR2 ANQGSEA. CDR3 nucleotides: TGCAGCGTTGAAGATCATCCGACAGCTAACTATGGCTACACCTTC. It is translated as CSVEDHPTANYGYTF.

Notes on this clone: The same CDR3 is also encoded by other DNA sequences in this sample. The genes are TRBV5-1 and TRBJ1-1; no reliable D call. The ends were cut back, 0 bases at V and 0 bases at J, with 9 bases in the middle. The CDR3 extends over 15 amino acids. Germline CDR1 SGHRS, CDR2 YFSETQ. The CDR3: CASSLAGGVNTEAFF. The DNA of the CDR3 is TGCGCCAGCAGCTTGGCCGGAGGAGTGAACACTGAAGCTTTCTTT.

The CDR3 loop is CASSSSGSRQETQYF. The CDR3 DNA is TGTGCCAGCAGCTCTAGCGGGAGTCGGCAAGAGACCCAGTACTTC. The chain uses TRBV7-9 and TRBJ2-5, with TRBD2 matching over 10 bases. The J segment lost 2 bases and the V segment lost 4 bases, leaving 4 bases of the junction unmatched. Germline-derived CDR1 and CDR2 are SEHNR and FQNEAQ (reference sequence). This CDR3 has 15 amino acids.

This clone was found once. The chain employs TRBV6-5 and TRBJ1-3; possible D gene TRBD1, 5 bases. V was clipped by 6 bases and J by 9 bases, with 15 bases between them. Germline V gives CDR1 MNHEY, CDR2 SVGAGI. This CDR3 comprises 13 residues. CDR3 sequence: CASSTTGSATIYF. DNA of the CDR3: TGTGCCAGCAGCACCACAGGTTCAGCCACCATATATTTT.

The rearrangement uses TRBV20-1 and TRBJ2-7; 14 bases map to TRBD2. CDR1 and CDR2 from the germline V gene are DFQATT and SNEGSKA (reference sequence). The CDR3 extends over 16 amino acids. Trimming cost V 3 bases and J 6 bases; bases outside gene matches: 10. For the CDR3, the DNA is TGCAGTGCTAGTGGACTAGCGGGAGGAGTGGGGGTCGAGCAGTACTTC. Its protein is CSASGLAGGVGVEQYF.

This clone was seen only a few times. V gene TRBV24-1 combines with J gene TRBJ2-1; 9 bases line up with TRBD2. After removal of 1 base from V and 6 bases from J, the junction contained 6 bases not matched to a gene. Germline loops: CDR1 KGHDR, CDR2 SFDVKD. The CDR3 spans 16 residues. In DNA, the CDR3 is TGTGCCACCAGTGATTTTGCGGCGGGGGGGTTCAATGAGCAGTTCTTC. Translated, it gives CATSDFAAGGFNEQFF.

The chain is built from TRBV23-1 and TRBJ1-1, with D perhaps matching TRBD1 (5 bases). TRBV23-1 is an open reading frame, and its role is uncertain. Deletions cut 1 base from V and 3 bases from J, with 15 bases between. This CDR3 region has 16 residues. The CDR3 DNA is TGCGCCAGCAGTCAATTGGGTCAGGGTGATCACACTGAAGCTTTCTTT. Amino acid sequence: CASSQLGQGDHTEAFF.

The rearrangement links TRBV5-4 to TRBJ2-1; 9 bases are shared with TRBD1. J gave up 7 bases and V 4 bases, and 9 bases lay outside the gene matches. The CDR3 is 15 amino acids. Per germline, CDR1 SGHNT and CDR2 YYREEE (reference sequence). The CDR3 DNA follows: TGTGCCAGCAGCCCCCCCGGGACAGGGAAGAATGAGCAGTTCTTC. Protein product: CASSPPGTGKNEQFF.

The CDR3 protein is CASSVQTGAKGEQYF. Written as DNA, the CDR3 is TGCGCCAGCAGCGTGCAAACAGGGGCCAAGGGGGAGCAGTACTTC. This chain connects TRBV5-1 to TRBJ2-7, with TRBD1 identical over 7 bases. V gave up 4 bases and J gave up 7 bases; unmatched junction bases: 14. Germline V gives CDR1 SGHRS, CDR2 YFSETQ. CDR3 size: 15 residues.

The V gene is TRBV14, the J gene TRBJ2-5; 7 bases agree with TRBD1. Germline assignment: CDR1 SGHDN and CDR2 FVKESK. This CDR3 is built from 17 residues. Unmatched junction bases numbered 10, after V lost 1 base and J lost 2 bases. CDR3 in DNA: TGTGCCAGCAGCCAAGTACAATACCGGGACAGACAAGAGACCCAGTACTTC. This encodes CASSQVQYRDRQETQYF.

This chain connects TRBV5-4 to TRBJ1-2, with D tentatively TRBD1 (6 bases). The CDR3 is 14 residues long. The V end was cut by 0 bases, the J end by 4 bases, with 10 bases between. The germline V gene encodes CDR1 SGHNT and CDR2 YYREEE (reference sequence). This chain's CDR3 is CASSLGQDGYGYTF. The CDR3 DNA sequence: TGTGCCAGCAGCTTGGGACAGGACGGCTATGGCTACACCTTC.

This chain uses TRBV12-3 or TRBV12-4 with TRBJ2-5, with D perhaps matching TRBD1 (6 bases). V shed 4 bases and J shed 7 bases, with 13 bases lying between them. The length of the CDR3 is 13 residues. In DNA, the CDR3 is TGTGCCAGCAGTTCCACTGCAGGGGTGACCCAGTACTTC. It specifies CASSSTAGVTQYF.

The chain recombines TRBV7-3 with TRBJ2-6; TRBD2 aligns across 7 bases. This CDR3 spans 19 amino acids. V lost 5 bases, J lost 0 bases, and 13 bases stayed unmatched. Germline assignment: CDR1 SGHTA and CDR2 FQGTGA. CDR3 protein: CASSPSGGYSYSGANVLTF. The CDR3, as DNA: TGTGCCAGCAGCCCTAGCGGCGGCTACAGCTACTCTGGGGCCAACGTCCTGACTTTC.

This rearrangement joins TRBV29-1 to TRBJ2-1; 7 nucleotides agree with TRBD2. Germline CDR1 reads SQVTM; CDR2 reads ANQGSEA. This CDR3 has 13 residues. Unmatched junction bases numbered 12, after V lost 7 bases and J lost 9 bases. Written as DNA, the CDR3 is TGCAGCGCCCCTACCACGGTAGCGGGTGAGCAGTTCTTC. It specifies CSAPTTVAGEQFF.

This rearrangement joins TRBV7-9 to TRBJ1-2; D not resolved. V was trimmed by 1 base and J by 4 bases, leaving 7 bases between them. The CDR3 spans 13 residues. CDR1 is SEHNR, CDR2 FQNEAQ, per germline (reference sequence). The CDR3 sequence is CASSLVGGYGYTF. The CDR3 bases are TGTGCCAGCAGCTTAGTCGGCGGCTATGGCTACACCTTC.

The rearrangement joins TRBV2 to TRBJ2-2; 12 nucleotides match TRBD2. The CDR3 runs 18 residues. Germline V lookup: CDR1 SNHLY, CDR2 FYNNEI. V shed 5 bases and J 2 bases; nucleotides not matched to a gene: 9. In nucleotides, the CDR3 is TGTGCCAGCAGTAAAGGACTAGCGGGATTGGCAAACACCGGGGAGCTGTTTTTT. Amino acid sequence: CASSKGLAGLANTGELFF. The full variable domain, its missing parts supplied by reference TRBV2 and TRBJ2-2, is EPEVTQTPSHQVTQMGQEVILRCVPISNHLYFYWYRQILGQKVEFLVSFYNNEISEKSEIFDDQFSVERPDGSNFTLKIRSTKLEDSAMYFCASSKGLAGLANTGELFFGEGSRLTVL.